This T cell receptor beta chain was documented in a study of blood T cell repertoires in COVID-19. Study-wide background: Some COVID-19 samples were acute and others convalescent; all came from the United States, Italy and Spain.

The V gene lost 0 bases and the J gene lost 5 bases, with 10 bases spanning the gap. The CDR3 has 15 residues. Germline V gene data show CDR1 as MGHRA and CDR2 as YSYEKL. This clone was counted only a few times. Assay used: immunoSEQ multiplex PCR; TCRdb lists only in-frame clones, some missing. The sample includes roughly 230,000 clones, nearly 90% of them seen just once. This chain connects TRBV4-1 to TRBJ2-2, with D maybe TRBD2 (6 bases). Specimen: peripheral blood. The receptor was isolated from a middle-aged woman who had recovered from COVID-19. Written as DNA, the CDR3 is TGCGCCAGCAGCCAAGACCAAAGCGGGACCGGGGAGCTGTTTTTT. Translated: CASSQDQSGTGELFF.